The clone carrying this T cell receptor (beta chain) was counted only a few times. The data stem from a study of T cells in Graves' hyperthyroidism and ophthalmopathy. Trimming removed 2 bases at V and 0 bases at J, with 11 bases between. CDR3 size: 16 residues. Authors of the study amplified TCR beta CDR3 regions from RNA transcripts. In the first-round RT-PCR of the TCR CDR3, the HTBI primer set was used. TCRdb re-called the multiplex PCR reads with MiXCR, one entry per CDR3 protein. Here the sample spans hundreds of thousands of distinct CDR3 sequences, about 15% being singletons. The sequenced sample consisted of blood. The TCR sequence derives from a man aged 18 to 29 with Graves' ophthalmopathy. The chain carries TRBV12-3 or TRBV12-4 and TRBJ1-3; D is unclear. This CDR3 reads CASSLRTVLSGNTIYF. CDR3 nucleotides: TGTGCCAGCAGTTTACGAACAGTTCTCTCTGGAAACACCATATATTTT.